This entry lists 27 T cell receptor beta chains sequenced from one sample in a study of control samples from healthy donors and cancer patients. Sequenced by immunoSEQ multiplex PCR; TCRdb stores in-frame clones only, minus some. The sample lists around 110,000 clones; around 89% were seen once. Sequenced: PBMCs. The origin of the receptors is a woman in her forties or fifties with colorectal cancer.

This chain links TRBV24-1 with TRBJ2-5; a possible D gene is TRBD2 (7 bases). The CDR3 spans 16 residues. The ends were cut back, 4 bases at V and 1 base at J, with 15 bases in the middle. Germline assignment: CDR1 KGHDR and CDR2 SFDVKD. The CDR3 is CATSEGKGGVQETQYF. CDR3 DNA sequence: TGTGCCACCAGTGAAGGGAAGGGGGGGGTCCAAGAGACCCAGTACTTC.

The sample holds one count of this clone. The chain is built from TRBV5-1 and TRBJ2-1; 11 positions agree with TRBD2. The CDR3 is 17 residues long. The trim removed 3 bases at V and 4 bases at J, leaving 9 bases unmatched. From germline, CDR1 is SGHRS and CDR2 YFSETQ. The chain's CDR3 is CASSSVASGRRYNEQFF. The DNA for the CDR3 is TGCGCCAGCAGCTCCGTTGCTAGCGGGAGGCGATACAATGAGCAGTTCTTC. The full variable domain, with the rest looked up from reference TRBV5-1 and TRBJ2-1, is KAGVTQTPRYLIKTRGQQVTLSCSPISGHRSVSWYQQTPGQGLQFLFEYFSETQRNKGNFPGRFSGRQFSNSRSEMNVSTLELGDSALYLCASSSVASGRRYNEQFFGPGTRLTVL.

This sequence joins TRBV19 and TRBJ1-5; D unresolved. The V and J ends lost 1 base and 2 bases respectively, with 12 bases between them. This CDR3 comprises 16 residues. Germline assignment: CDR1 LNHDA and CDR2 SQIVND (reference sequence). This CDR3 reads CASSIVISVGNQPQHF. The CDR3 DNA is TGTGCCAGTAGTATAGTTATCAGCGTCGGCAATCAGCCCCAGCATTTT. The full variable domain, in which reference TRBV19 and TRBJ1-5 provide the parts outside the CDR3, is DGGITQSPKYLFRKEGQNVTLSCEQNLNHDAMYWYRQDPGQGLRLIYYSQIVNDFQKGDIAEGYSVSREKKESFPLTVTSAQKNPTAFYLCASSIVISVGNQPQHFGDGTRLSIL.

The rearrangement uses TRBV5-1 and TRBJ1-2; D perhaps matches TRBD1 (5 bases). This CDR3 region has 15 residues. The germline V gene has CDR1 SGHRS and CDR2 YFSETQ. V was clipped by 0 bases and J by 8 bases, with 17 bases between them. In DNA, the CDR3 is TGCGCCAGCAGCTTGGGAGCAGGGACCTTGGGCGGCTACACCTTC. Protein product: CASSLGAGTLGGYTF.

V usage is TRBV2 and J usage is TRBJ2-3; the D is unclear. V was shortened by 7 bases and J by 4 bases, with 12 bases between the two germline ends. The CDR3 runs to 13 residues. Germline CDR1 and CDR2: SNHLY and FYNNEI. The CDR3: CASKVAGADTQYF. The CDR3 coding sequence is TGTGCCAGCAAAGTGGCTGGGGCAGATACGCAGTATTTT.

The chain combines TRBV2 with TRBJ1-5; TRBD1 aligns across 7 bases. Trimming cost V 4 bases and J 2 bases; bases outside gene matches: 14. Per the germline V gene, CDR1 is SNHLY and CDR2 is FYNNEI. The CDR3 runs to 18 residues. CDR3 sequence reads: CASSGWRQGSFGNQPQHF. CDR3 DNA sequence: TGTGCCAGCAGTGGGTGGAGACAGGGAAGTTTTGGCAATCAGCCCCAGCATTTT.

The V and J genes are TRBV29-1 and TRBJ2-2; 9 nucleotides agree with TRBD1. The CDR3 length is 14 residues. J was trimmed by 7 bases and V by 5 bases; bases with no gene match: 8. Germline V gene lookup returns CDR1 SQVTM and CDR2 ANQGSEA. The CDR3: CSVSPTGGSGELFF. The CDR3 DNA reads TGCAGCGTTTCCCCGACAGGGGGTAGCGGGGAGCTGTTTTTT.

The rearrangement joins TRBV7-9 to TRBJ1-1, with D unclear. V was clipped by 1 base and J by 1 base, with 13 bases between them. This CDR3 contains 16 residues. The germline CDR1 and CDR2 sequences are SEHNR and FQNEAQ (reference sequence). CDR3 residues: CASSLDFYGKNTEAFF. In DNA form, the CDR3 reads TGTGCCAGCAGCTTAGATTTCTACGGAAAGAACACTGAAGCTTTCTTT.

The V call is TRBV2, the J call TRBJ2-7; D gene ambiguous. The germline V and J ends were trimmed by 7 bases and 3 bases, with 4 bases remaining between them. The CDR3 is 10 amino acids. Germline V CDR1 and CDR2: SNHLY, FYNNEI. The CDR3 loop reads CASKRYEQYF. CDR3 DNA: TGTGCCAGCAAACGCTACGAGCAGTACTTC. Using reference TRBV2 and TRBJ2-7 for the parts outside the CDR3, the full variable domain is EPEVTQTPSHQVTQMGQEVILRCVPISNHLYFYWYRQILGQKVEFLVSFYNNEISEKSEIFDDQFSVERPDGSNFTLKIRSTKLEDSAMYFCASKRYEQYFGPGTRLTVT.

In its sample, this clone was seen many times. CDR3 DNA: TGTGCCAGCAGCCTAGTGAACACCGGGGAGCTGTTTTTT. Encoded protein: CASSLVNTGELFF. The V and J genes are TRBV5-4 and TRBJ2-2; D not resolved. There are 13 residues in the CDR3. V gave up 4 bases and J gave up 1 base, with 5 bases separating them. CDR1 and CDR2 from the germline V gene are SGHNT and YYREEE (reference sequence).

The chain recombines TRBV7-7 with TRBJ2-5, with D perhaps TRBD2 (5 bases). The CDR3 extends over 15 amino acids. Germline CDR1 is SSHAT and CDR2 is FNYEAQ (reference sequence). Between the trimmed V and J ends, which lost 5 bases and 4 bases, there was a span of 17 bases. The CDR3 DNA follows: TGTGCCAGCAGCCCCACGGCGGGCTACCCAGAGACCCAGTACTTC. This codes for CASSPTAGYPETQYF.

The chain recombines TRBV19 with TRBJ1-2; 8 nucleotides agree with TRBD1. CDR3 length: 16 residues. J gave up 7 bases and V 1 base, and 11 bases lay outside the gene matches. Germline CDR1 LNHDA, CDR2 SQIVND (reference sequence). DNA for the CDR3: TGTGCCAGTAGTATAGGGCCGACAGGGGTGAATGGTGGCTACACCTTC. The encoded protein is CASSIGPTGVNGGYTF.

The chain uses TRBV2 and TRBJ1-2; tentative D call: TRBD1 (5 bases). Germline V gives CDR1 SNHLY, CDR2 FYNNEI. The V and J ends lost 4 bases and 5 bases respectively, with 14 bases between them. The CDR3 covers 14 residues. CDR3 nucleotide sequence: TGTGCCAGCAGTGGTGACGATCAGGGATATGGCTACACCTTC. This sequence encodes CASSGDDQGYGYTF.

V and J are TRBV14 and TRBJ2-5; the D gene is possibly TRBD2 (5 bases). Germline V gives CDR1 SGHDN, CDR2 FVKESK. This CDR3 has 13 amino acids. The germline V and J ends were trimmed by 1 base and 7 bases, with 10 bases remaining between them. The CDR3, as DNA: TGTGCCAGCAGCCAAGCGGACCGGGGGACCCAGTACTTC. Protein sequence: CASSQADRGTQYF.

This chain uses TRBV19 with TRBJ1-5, with 7 nucleotides matching TRBD1. CDR3 length: 15 residues. Looked up from germline, CDR1 is LNHDA and CDR2 is SQIVND (reference sequence). The V segment lost 9 bases and the J segment 6 bases; nucleotides outside the gene matches: 14. DNA of the CDR3: TGTGCCAGCCGATTTACAGGGGAGGCAGGTCAGCCCCAGCATTTT. It specifies CASRFTGEAGQPQHF.

This chain uses TRBV3-1 (or the pseudogene TRBV3-2) with TRBJ2-5; the match to TRBD2 covers 7 bases. Per the germline V gene, CDR1 is LGHDT and CDR2 is YNNKEL (reference sequence). This CDR3 contains 13 residues. Trimming cost V 2 bases and J 11 bases; bases outside gene matches: 8. The CDR3 reads CASSQRLNGGQYF. CDR3 in DNA: TGTGCCAGCAGCCAAAGACTCAACGGGGGGCAGTACTTC.

This chain joins TRBV18 and TRBJ2-2; D is unresolved. The V and J ends lost 6 bases and 1 base respectively, with 12 bases between them. The CDR3 contains 15 residues. The V gene's germline CDR1 is KGHSH and CDR2 LQKENI. The CDR3 DNA reads as TGTGCCAGCTCCATGGACGGAGAGAACACCGGGGAGCTGTTTTTT. It is translated as CASSMDGENTGELFF.

Only a few counts were recorded for this clone. The genes are TRBV6-1 and TRBJ2-7; D ambiguous. CDR1 MNHNS and CDR2 SASEGT come from the germline V gene. V dropped 1 base and J dropped 6 bases, with 10 bases sitting between them. This CDR3 spans 13 amino acids. The CDR3 spells CASSEGGSTEQYF. The CDR3 DNA reads TGTGCCAGCAGTGAAGGGGGAAGCACCGAGCAGTACTTC.

This clone has a single count. The chain combines TRBV5-1 with TRBJ2-5, with unresolved D. The CDR3 sequence is 14 residues long. The V end lost 0 bases, the J end lost 1 base, and 7 bases lay between the germline ends. The germline V gene encodes CDR1 SGHRS and CDR2 YFSETQ. In DNA, the CDR3 is TGCGCCAGCAGCTTGGTCGGCTCCCAAGAGACCCAGTACTTC. Encoded protein: CASSLVGSQETQYF.

The V call is TRBV9, the J call TRBJ2-3; D is possibly TRBD1 or TRBD2 (5 bases each). The germline CDR1 and CDR2 sequences are SGDLS and YYNGEE. The CDR3 length is 17 residues. Trimming took 3 bases from V and 2 from J, leaving 19 bases between them. The CDR3 region has the DNA TGTGCCAGCAGCGCATCTTCCCGGGACCCCCCCACAGATACGCAGTATTTT. It codes for CASSASSRDPPTDTQYF.

V gene TRBV28 combines with J gene TRBJ2-3, with 11 nucleotides matching TRBD2. With V trimmed by 3 bases and J by 0 bases, 17 bases remained unmatched. CDR3 length: 21 residues. Germline V CDR1 and CDR2: MDHEN, SYDVKM. CDR3 bases: TGTGCCAGCAGTTTTCCCCGACAGACTAGCGGGAATGACCCTAGCACAGATACGCAGTATTTT. It encodes CASSFPRQTSGNDPSTDTQYF. The full variable domain, rest sourced from reference TRBV28 and TRBJ2-3, is DVKVTQSSRYLVKRTGEKVFLECVQDMDHENMFWYRQDPGLGLRLIYFSYDVKMKEKGDIPEGYSVSREKKERFSLILESASTNQTSMYLCASSFPRQTSGNDPSTDTQYFGPGTRLTVL.

This clone was seen once. The chain has TRBV3-1 (or the pseudogene TRBV3-2) and TRBJ2-1, with 11 bases lining up with TRBD2. The CDR3 loop spans 16 amino acids. Germline CDR1 is LGHDT and CDR2 is YNNKEL (reference sequence). V trimming: 4 bases; J trimming: 5 bases; junction bases outside the gene matches: 7. The CDR3 loop is CASSLISGRVNNEQFF. The DNA for the CDR3 is TGTGCCAGCAGCCTGATTAGCGGGAGGGTGAACAATGAGCAGTTCTTC.

The V call is TRBV9, the J call TRBJ2-3; no reliable D call. CDR1 and CDR2 (germline): SGDLS, YYNGEE. V lost 4 bases and J 3 bases, leaving 12 bases between the germline ends. The CDR3 contains 14 residues. The CDR3 nucleotides read TGTGCCAGCAGCCCCACTCTTCGGACAGATACGCAGTATTTT. Its protein product is CASSPTLRTDTQYF.

The chain joins TRBV15 to TRBJ1-1; D might be TRBD1 (6 bases). The CDR3 spans 16 residues. V shed 1 base and J shed 6 bases, with 18 bases lying between them. Germline lookup yields CDR1 LNHNV and CDR2 YYDKDF (reference sequence). In DNA, the CDR3 is TGTGCCACCAGCAGAGGACAGAGGGGGGTGTCGGCTGAAGCTTTCTTT. This encodes CATSRGQRGVSAEAFF.

This clone showed up just once. The chain carries TRBV9 and TRBJ2-2; TRBD2 might be the D (6 bases). Trimming shortened V by 1 base and J by 2 bases, and 9 bases separated the two germline ends. In germline, CDR1 is SGDLS, CDR2 YYNGEE. This CDR3 has 15 amino acids. CDR3 coding DNA: TGTGCCAGCAGCGTACGGGGGTCAAACACCGGGGAGCTGTTTTTT. This encodes CASSVRGSNTGELFF.

The chain employs TRBV19 and TRBJ1-5; D remains ambiguous. The CDR3 runs to 13 residues. The V and J ends lost 5 bases and 9 bases respectively, with 14 bases between them. From germline, CDR1 is LNHDA and CDR2 SQIVND (reference sequence). The CDR3 reads CASSGGGHGPQHF. DNA of the CDR3: TGTGCCAGTAGTGGAGGTGGGCACGGGCCCCAGCATTTT.

The rearrangement joins TRBV28 to TRBJ1-5; D is unclear. Germline-derived CDR1 and CDR2 are MDHEN and SYDVKM. This CDR3 has 15 residues. V was cut by 4 bases and J by 2 bases, with 12 bases left in between. The CDR3 sequence is CASSSVPRGNQPQHF. As DNA, the CDR3 is TGTGCCAGCAGTTCCGTCCCCAGAGGCAATCAGCCCCAGCATTTT.